This TCR beta chain was found in a study of blood T cell repertoires in COVID-19. Libraries were prepared by immunoSEQ multiplex PCR; TCRdb keeps only in-frame clonotypes and omits some of them. This sample has about 200,000 clones, with around 87% found just once. This clone showed up just once. The CDR3 extends over 13 amino acids. Germline V gene sequence: CDR1 MNHNS, CDR2 SASEGT. V shed 2 bases and J shed 7 bases, with 8 bases lying between them. The chain joins TRBV6-1 to TRBJ2-2; no reliable D call. The specimen was peripheral blood. This clonotype was obtained from a woman aged 45-65 years with COVID-19, enrolled during active disease. CDR3 bases: TGTGCCAGCAGTGAAACGGTAGTCGGGGAGCTGTTTTTT. Encoded protein: CASSETVVGELFF.